This T cell receptor (beta chain) stems from a study of blood T cell repertoires in COVID-19. Study at large: Acute and convalescent COVID-19 samples came from the United States, Italy and Spain.

The CDR3 is 15 residues long. After removal of 2 bases from V and 9 bases from J, the junction contained 12 bases not matched to a gene. CDR1 is SGHDN and CDR2 is FVKESK in the germline V gene. Sequencing was performed with immunoSEQ multiplex PCR; in TCRdb, only in-frame clones are kept and a portion is missing. The sample shows under 400,000 clones, roughly nine tenths of them seen only once. Enrollment of patients from Seattle took place during active infection, with longitudinal follow-up. The rearrangement links TRBV14 to TRBJ1-1; 7 nucleotides align to TRBD1. The material sequenced was peripheral blood. This receptor was identified in a woman aged 25 to 39 with COVID-19, enrolled during active disease. The DNA of the CDR3 is TGTGCCAGCAGCCAAACGACGACAGGGATCCTGAAAGCTTTCTTT. This sequence encodes CASSQTTTGILKAFF.